What follows are 6 T cell receptor beta chains derived from one specimen sequenced in a study of T cell responses to AZD1222 COVID-19 vaccine. The table came from immunoSEQ multiplex PCR; TCRdb's copy has only in-frame clones and leaves some out. The table records roughly 150,000 clones, roughly 90% of them present only once. The sample was peripheral blood, taken on day 0 of AZD1222 vaccination. The receptor set was obtained from an adult in good health.

V usage is TRBV27 and J usage is TRBJ1-3; no clear D gene. V was trimmed by 3 bases and J by 4 bases, leaving 7 bases between them. The CDR3 is made up of 13 amino acids. Germline CDR1 and CDR2: MNHEY and SMNVEV (reference sequence). CDR3 DNA sequence: TGTGCCAGCAGTTTGAGGGTCGGAAACACCATATATTTT. Its protein is CASSLRVGNTIYF.

This chain links TRBV2 with TRBJ2-7, with 11 nucleotides matching TRBD1. This CDR3 contains 14 residues. The germline CDR1 and CDR2 sequences are SNHLY and FYNNEI. V gave up 3 bases and J gave up 12 bases; unmatched junction bases: 10. CDR3 sequence (DNA): TGTGCCAGCAGTGAGGACAGGGGGCGCGGAATCCCGTACTTC. Translated, it gives CASSEDRGRGIPYF.

This clone was recorded once. The gene calls are TRBV9 and TRBJ1-2; D not resolved. Germline CDR1 and CDR2: SGDLS and YYNGEE. There are 16 residues in the CDR3. V was pared by 0 bases and J by 5 bases, with 17 bases between. The CDR3: CASSVEVQADGYGYTF. CDR3 sequence (DNA): TGTGCCAGCAGCGTAGAGGTCCAGGCGGACGGATATGGCTACACCTTC. The full variable domain, rest sourced from reference TRBV9 and TRBJ1-2, is DSGVTQTPKHLITATGQRVTLRCSPRSGDLSVYWYQQSLDQGLQFLIQYYNGEERAKGNILERFSAQQFPDLHSELNLSSLELGDSALYFCASSVEVQADGYGYTFGSGTRLTVV.

The count of this clone is one. V gene TRBV7-9 combines with J gene TRBJ1-2, with D possibly being TRBD1 (5 bases). Trimming left V 4 bases short and J 6 bases short, with 18 bases between. The CDR3 runs 15 residues. Germline CDR1 and CDR2: SEHNR and FQNEAQ (reference sequence). As DNA, the CDR3 is TGTGCCAGCAGCTCCCAGGAGGGACGAATCGATGGCTACACCTTC. Its protein product is CASSSQEGRIDGYTF.

This clone was seen a handful of times. The chain is built from TRBV10-1 and TRBJ1-3, with a tentative D call TRBD1 (5 bases). Germline V gene lookup returns CDR1 WNHNN and CDR2 SYGVQD (reference sequence). Deletions cut 6 bases from V and 4 bases from J, with 19 bases between. The CDR3 length is 16 residues. The CDR3 spells CASSRLGGGSGNTIYF. CDR3 nucleotides: TGCGCCAGCAGCAGGCTTGGGGGGGGTTCGGGAAACACCATATATTTT.

The rearrangement links TRBV7-8 to TRBJ2-6; 12 positions agree with TRBD1. Germline-derived CDR1 and CDR2 are SGHVS and FQNEAQ. Germline trimming cut 5 bases from V and 1 base from J; bases unmatched to any gene: 15. This CDR3 spans 21 amino acids. The CDR3 nucleotides read TGTGCCAGCAGCCGACCGACGGGACAGGGGGCTGAACCTTCTGGGGCCAACGTCCTGACTTTC. Its protein is CASSRPTGQGAEPSGANVLTF.